This T cell receptor beta chain was captured in a study of blood T cell repertoires in COVID-19. This table comes from immunoSEQ multiplex PCR, and its TCRdb copy is limited to in-frame clones, with some not included. The sample contains roughly 180,000 clones, roughly 82% of which appear only once. Germline CDR1 KGHSH, CDR2 LQKENI. V dropped 5 bases and J dropped 2; count of bases not matched to a gene: 12. The CDR3 totals 16 residues. This clone was counted between two and nine times. The specimen was PBMCs or T cells enriched from blood (not recorded which). This chain links TRBV18 with TRBJ2-7; 7 bases map to TRBD1. This clonotype was sampled from a man aged 40-49 years who had recovered from COVID-19. Here the CDR3 reads CASSSTKQGSAYEQYF. The CDR3 DNA sequence: TGTGCCAGCTCATCTACGAAACAGGGGTCAGCCTACGAGCAGTACTTC.